The 18 T cell receptor beta chains given below trace back to one sample, sequenced in a study of metastatic and nonmetastatic thyroid tumors. Using MiXCR, TCRdb reanalyzed the PCR reads. The sample contains tens of thousands of clones, 15% to 20% of which appear only once. None of the patients had undergone any treatment ahead of thyroid surgery. Sequenced input: blood. The source is a female donor with papillary thyroid cancer or a benign thyroid nodule (not recorded which). Some clones in this sample may be carry-over from other donors' samples.

This clone has a count of ten or more. The V gene is TRBV5-5, the J gene TRBJ2-5; no clear D gene. With 4 bases removed from V and 2 bases from J, the gap between germline ends came to 9 bases. Germline assignment: CDR1 SGHKS and CDR2 YYEKEE (reference sequence). CDR3 size: 13 residues. The CDR3 region has the DNA TGTGCCAGCAGCCTGTTGGGGCAAGAGACCCAGTACTTC. The encoded protein is CASSLLGQETQYF. Full variable domain (missing parts from reference TRBV5-5 and TRBJ2-5): DAGVTQSPTHLIKTRGQQVTLRCSPISGHKSVSWYQQVLGQGPQFIFQYYEKEERGRGNFPDRFSARQFPNYSSELNVNALLLGDSALYLCASSLLGQETQYFGPGTRLLVL.

This clone was picked up one time. Being one base from a much bigger clone, this may be a read error. The rearrangement links TRBV7-9 to TRBJ2-5, with 9 bases identical to TRBD1. Germline CDR1 and CDR2: SEHNR and FQNEAQ (reference sequence). The CDR3 is 15 amino acids. CDR3 nucleotide sequence: TGTGCCAGCAGCTTACGGGGACAGGGACAAGAGACCCGGTACTTC. Its protein product is CASSLRGQGQETRYF.

The CDR3 sequence: CASSVRQGANSPLHF. CDR3 nucleotides: TGTGCCAGCAGTGTGCGGCAGGGGGCTAATTCACCCCTCCACTTT. The rearrangement joins TRBV2 to TRBJ1-6; 8 positions agree with TRBD1. The ends lost 4 bases at V and 6 bases at J; junction bases unmatched: 5. Germline CDR1 SNHLY, CDR2 FYNNEI. The CDR3 consists of 15 residues.

The V and J genes are TRBV9 and TRBJ2-1; 8 nucleotides align to TRBD2. J was trimmed by 6 bases and V by 3 bases; bases with no gene match: 11. Germline CDR1 is SGDLS and CDR2 is YYNGEE. This CDR3 spans 16 amino acids. For the CDR3, the DNA is TGTGCCAGCAGCGCCGAGGGACTAGAGTTCTCCAATGAGCAGTTCTTC. Translation gives CASSAEGLEFSNEQFF.

This clone was found many times. This sample includes further DNA sequences coding for the same CDR3. The chain uses TRBV27 and TRBJ2-7; 10 bases align to TRBD1. CDR1 and CDR2 (germline): MNHEY, SMNVEV (reference sequence). The V segment lost 1 base and the J segment 7 bases; nucleotides outside the gene matches: 4. The CDR3 runs 14 residues. Here the CDR3 DNA reads TGTGCCAGCAGTTTATGGACAGGGGGGGGAGAGCAGTACTTC. Translation: CASSLWTGGGEQYF.

The table lists this clone with a few counts. This could be a read error, since a much larger clone is one nucleotide away. The chain has TRBV18 and TRBJ1-3; no definite D call. The CDR3 runs to 11 residues. The V end was cut by 3 bases, the J end by 12 bases, with 9 bases between. Per the germline V gene, CDR1 is KGHSH and CDR2 is LQKENI. The CDR3 loop reads CASSPGAVIYF. Written as DNA, the CDR3 is TGTGCCAGCTCACCCGGTGCAGTCATATATTTT.

This clone was observed at least ten times. This chain links TRBV30 with TRBJ1-5, with D unclear. This CDR3 region has 16 residues. Germline lookup yields CDR1 GTSNPN and CDR2 SVGIG (reference sequence). V was shortened by 0 bases and J by 7 bases, with 19 bases between the two germline ends. CDR3 in amino acids: CAWSVLVRVPRQPQHF. CDR3 in DNA: TGTGCCTGGAGTGTACTGGTGCGGGTCCCCCGCCAGCCCCAGCATTTT.

In its sample, this clone was seen a few times. The chain carries TRBV6-1 and TRBJ1-5, with TRBD1 as a possible D gene (5 bases). Germline V lookup: CDR1 MNHNS, CDR2 SASEGT. The ends were cut back, 9 bases at V and 0 bases at J, with 15 bases in the middle. CDR3 size: 15 residues. The CDR3 loop is CASKKSRDSNQPQHF. The CDR3 region has the DNA TGTGCCAGTAAAAAATCCAGGGATAGCAATCAGCCCCAGCATTTT.

This clone was seen many times. V is TRBV11-2 and J is TRBJ1-1; 7 nucleotides match TRBD1. There are 13 residues in the CDR3. J was trimmed by 11 bases and V by 5 bases; bases with no gene match: 11. Germline V gene sequence: CDR1 SGHAT, CDR2 FQNNGV. The CDR3 here is CASSPGDREAAFF. As DNA, the CDR3 is TGTGCCAGCAGCCCCGGAGACAGGGAGGCGGCTTTCTTT.

This clone was seen many times. The chain combines TRBV9 with TRBJ1-1, with 8 bases identical to TRBD1. This CDR3 region has 17 residues. In germline, CDR1 is SGDLS, CDR2 YYNGEE. V was clipped by 0 bases and J by 1 base; unmatched bases: 8. The CDR3 DNA reads as TGTGCCAGCAGCGTAGCCGGGACAGGAACAACGAACACTGAAGCTTTCTTT. Its translation is CASSVAGTGTTNTEAFF.

The table lists this clone with many counts. J is TRBJ2-2 and V is TRBV7-9; 8 nucleotides line up with TRBD2. The CDR3 extends over 15 amino acids. In germline, CDR1 is SEHNR, CDR2 FQNEAQ (reference sequence). V gave up 3 bases and J gave up 6 bases; unmatched junction bases: 6. This CDR3 reads CASSFSGIVAGELFF. The CDR3 DNA is TGTGCCAGCAGCTTTAGCGGGATTGTCGCCGGGGAGCTGTTTTTT.

This rearrangement joins TRBV27 to TRBJ2-1, with D perhaps TRBD2 (5 bases). Trimming left V 5 bases short and J 3 bases short, with 8 bases between. CDR3 length equals 13 residues. The germline CDR1 and CDR2 sequences are MNHEY and SMNVEV (reference sequence). CDR3 amino acids: CASSEGSYNEQFF. The CDR3 DNA reads TGTGCCAGCAGTGAGGGCAGCTACAATGAGCAGTTCTTC.

The sample holds a few counts of this clone. The same CDR3 arises from other DNA sequences in this sample as well. The chain is built from TRBV19 and TRBJ2-7, with 8 bases identical to TRBD2. The ends lost 4 bases at V and 7 bases at J; junction bases unmatched: 6. From germline, CDR1 is LNHDA and CDR2 SQIVND (reference sequence). This CDR3 has 13 residues. The CDR3 region is CASSTGTSGEQYF. CDR3 nucleotide sequence: TGTGCCAGTAGTACCGGGACTAGTGGAGAGCAGTACTTC.

This clone appeared many times. The chain is built from TRBV14 and TRBJ2-7, with D unclear. The V and J ends lost 1 base and 3 bases respectively, with 7 bases between them. CDR3 length: 13 amino acids. CDR1 and CDR2 from the germline V gene are SGHDN and FVKESK. The CDR3 here is CASSQADRYEQYF. The CDR3, as DNA: TGTGCCAGCAGCCAAGCCGACCGCTACGAGCAGTACTTC.

This clone was found many times. V and J are TRBV5-5 and TRBJ2-1, with 9 nucleotides matching TRBD1. The CDR3 loop spans 15 amino acids. The germline V gene has CDR1 SGHKS and CDR2 YYEKEE (reference sequence). J was trimmed by 6 bases and V by 3 bases; bases with no gene match: 7. The CDR3: CASSSKGTGSNEQFF. CDR3 in DNA: TGTGCCAGCAGCTCGAAGGGGACAGGGTCCAATGAGCAGTTCTTC.

This clone is a singleton in its sample. The V and J genes are TRBV4-1 and TRBJ2-3; D is possibly TRBD2 (5 bases). The CDR3 loop spans 17 amino acids. Germline CDR1 is MGHRA and CDR2 is YSYEKL. Trimming pared 3 bases from V and 4 bases from J, leaving 20 bases between. CDR3 amino acids: CASSHTPEGRGSDTQYF. CDR3 in DNA: TGCGCCAGCAGCCACACCCCCGAGGGTCGGGGTTCAGATACGCAGTATTTT.

At least ten counts were recorded for this clone. The rearrangement uses TRBV7-2 and TRBJ2-2; D gene ambiguous. Per the germline V gene, CDR1 is SGHTA and CDR2 is FQGNSA. The CDR3 length is 14 residues. The V end was cut by 1 base, the J end by 9 bases, with 12 bases between. CDR3 loop: CASSLETEVRELFF. The CDR3 DNA reads as TGTGCCAGCAGCTTAGAGACTGAAGTCAGGGAGCTGTTTTTT.

This clone showed up just a few times. One junction end disagrees with the germline gene, perhaps due to a read error. The chain links TRBV6-6 to TRBJ1-6; perhaps TRBD1 as D (6 bases). The germline CDR1 and CDR2 sequences are MNHNY and SVGAGI (reference sequence). This CDR3 spans 16 amino acids. The CDR3: CASSYSGGIRNSLLHF. For the CDR3, the DNA is TGTGCCAGCAGTTACTCAGGGGGAATTCGTAATTCACTCCTCCACTTT.